The TCR beta chain under discussion was sequenced for a study of glioma-infiltrating T cells. Study summary: Sequencing aimed for about 4- to 10-fold coverage of 750,000 to 1,000,000 peripheral T cells. Study-wide findings and caveats: Above-expected tissue-blood divergence occurred in all gliomas, most in low-grade ones. Patients with low tissue-blood divergence carried a signature set of shared blood CDR3 motifs.

Amplification of TCR alpha and beta CDR3 regions from RNA used iRepertoire nested multiplex PCR. A single record per CDR3 protein comes from TCRdb applying MiXCR to the multiplex PCR reads. Of roughly 350,000 distinct CDR3 sequences listed, 41% are singletons. This clonotype was seen only a few times. Its specificity is not known. Germline V gives CDR1 SEHNR, CDR2 FQNEAQ (reference sequence). This CDR3 has 17 residues. The V end lost 0 bases, the J end lost 3 bases, and 15 bases lay between the germline ends. The chain combines TRBV7-9 with TRBJ1-5; D is perhaps TRBD1 (6 bases). Sequencing was performed on glioma tissue, nonneoplastic brain tissue, or PBMCs (not recorded which). This TCR came from a human donor with low-grade glioma or glioblastoma, undergoing nonglioma brain surgery, or in good health (not recorded which). The CDR3 here is CASSLAGGPWDNQPQHF. The CDR3 coding sequence is TGTGCCAGCAGCTTAGCGGGGGGCCCGTGGGACAATCAGCCCCAGCATTTT.